Each of the 15 T cell receptor beta chains below was sequenced from the same sample in a study of T cell responses to AZD1222 COVID-19 vaccine. Produced via immunoSEQ multiplex PCR; TCRdb's table is partial and in-frame only. The sample has around 120,000 clones, 90% seen once. The sample here was peripheral blood, taken on day 0 of AZD1222 vaccination. The receptor set was obtained from an adult in good health.

The rearrangement links TRBV6-5 to TRBJ2-3; 11 bases line up with TRBD1. The CDR3 extends over 16 amino acids. Germline CDR1 is MNHEY and CDR2 is SVGAGI. The V gene end was trimmed by 4 bases and the J gene end by 7 bases; junction bases not matched to a gene: 10. The CDR3 nucleotides read TGTGCCAGCAGTTCTCCGGGACAGGGGGGTAGGAATACGCAGTATTTT. Translation: CASSSPGQGGRNTQYF.

The chain couples TRBV6-5 to TRBJ1-3; 7 bases agree with TRBD1. Trimming cost V 6 bases and J 0 bases; bases outside gene matches: 5. The CDR3 contains 15 residues. Germline V CDR1 and CDR2: MNHEY, SVGAGI. CDR3 DNA sequence: TGTGCCAGCAGAAGAGACAGGGACTCTGGAAACACCATATATTTT. Its protein product is CASRRDRDSGNTIYF.

The chain has TRBV7-6 and TRBJ2-5; 9 bases fit TRBD2. The CDR3 consists of 15 residues. Germline V gene sequence: CDR1 SGHVS, CDR2 FNYEAQ. The V and J ends lost 6 bases and 3 bases, in that order; junction bases with no gene match: 8. CDR3: CASSRLAGLKETQYF. The CDR3 DNA sequence: TGTGCCAGCAGTCGGCTAGCGGGACTAAAAGAGACCCAGTACTTC. The whole variable domain, remainder taken from reference TRBV7-6 and TRBJ2-5, is GAGVSQSPRYKVTKRGQDVALRCDPISGHVSLYWYRQALGQGPEFLTYFNYEAQQDKSGLPNDRFSAERPEGSISTLTIQRTEQRDSAMYRCASSRLAGLKETQYFGPGTRLLVL.

This chain uses TRBV21-1 with TRBJ1-5; TRBD1, the table's D call, lacks a check against the DNA. TRBV21-1 is labeled a pseudogene. This CDR3 is built from 16 residues. The chain's CDR3 is CASSKGTGGAGQPQHF. The CDR3 nucleotides are TGTGCCAGCAGCAAAGGGACAGGGGGCGCGGGGCAGCCCCAGCATTTT.

Only one count was recorded for this clone. Different DNA sequences within this sample yield the same CDR3. This rearrangement joins TRBV9 to TRBJ2-1; D is unclear. The CDR3 totals 15 residues. Looked up from germline, CDR1 is SGDLS and CDR2 is YYNGEE. Deletions cut 4 bases from V and 0 bases from J, with 11 bases between. The CDR3 here is CASSPQPSSYNEQFF. The DNA of the CDR3 is TGTGCCAGCAGCCCCCAGCCGAGCTCCTACAATGAGCAGTTCTTC.

CDR3 coding DNA: TGTGCCAGCAGCCCCAGGGATCCCAAAAACATTCAGTACTTC. It yields the protein CASSPRDPKNIQYF. The V and J genes are TRBV5-5 and TRBJ2-4; D is perhaps TRBD1 (5 bases). The V end was cut by 4 bases, the J end by 2 bases, with 10 bases between. The CDR3 covers 14 residues. In germline, CDR1 is SGHKS, CDR2 YYEKEE (reference sequence). The full variable domain, in which reference TRBV5-5 and TRBJ2-4 provide the parts outside the CDR3, is DAGVTQSPTHLIKTRGQQVTLRCSPISGHKSVSWYQQVLGQGPQFIFQYYEKEERGRGNFPDRFSARQFPNYSSELNVNALLLGDSALYLCASSPRDPKNIQYFGAGTRLSVL.

The chain couples TRBV6-2 or TRBV6-3 to TRBJ2-5; possibly TRBD1 for D (6 bases). This CDR3 comprises 15 residues. Per germline, CDR1 MNHEY and CDR2 SVGEGT. V was pared by 6 bases and J by 7 bases, with 21 bases between. In DNA form, the CDR3 reads TGTGCCAGCAGCAGACAGGTTCTTCCAGGGGTGACCCAGTACTTC. The encoded protein is CASSRQVLPGVTQYF.

The genes are TRBV7-2 and TRBJ1-1; D is possibly TRBD1 (5 bases). V was clipped by 5 bases and J by 1 base, with 11 bases between them. The CDR3 loop spans 14 amino acids. Germline V CDR1 and CDR2: SGHTA, FQGNSA. This CDR3 is CASSVRDGNTEAFF. CDR3 bases: TGTGCCAGCAGCGTGAGGGACGGGAACACTGAAGCTTTCTTT.

This rearrangement joins TRBV19 to TRBJ2-2; D is undetermined. CDR3 size: 13 residues. V was trimmed by 4 bases and J by 7 bases, leaving 10 bases between them. Germline values: CDR1 LNHDA, CDR2 SQIVND (reference sequence). CDR3 nucleotide sequence: TGTGCCAGTAGTACAGATAGTGGCGGGGAGCTGTTTTTT. This translates into CASSTDSGGELFF.

The chain links TRBV28 to TRBJ1-6, with D possibly TRBD1 on 6 matching bases. Germline-derived CDR1 and CDR2 are MDHEN and SYDVKM. CDR3 size: 14 residues. The ends were cut back, 5 bases at V and 7 bases at J, with 12 bases in the middle. The CDR3 spells CASSTGQGNSPLHF. The DNA of the CDR3 is TGTGCCAGCAGTACGGGACAAGGAAATTCACCCCTCCACTTT.

The rearrangement joins TRBV2 to TRBJ2-1, with D perhaps TRBD2 (5 bases). CDR3 length equals 13 residues. The germline CDR1 and CDR2 sequences are SNHLY and FYNNEI. V lost 4 bases and J lost 4, with 8 bases in between. DNA of the CDR3: TGTGCCAGCAGTGTTTGGACTTACAATGAGCAGTTCTTC. This codes for CASSVWTYNEQFF.

The gene calls are TRBV19 and TRBJ2-2; 7 nucleotides match TRBD2. Germline CDR1 is LNHDA and CDR2 is SQIVND (reference sequence). The CDR3 has 17 residues. V dropped 3 bases and J dropped 1; count of bases not matched to a gene: 8. The CDR3 DNA follows: TGTGCCAGTAGTATGCGGGAGCCTAGAGGGAACACCGGGGAGCTGTTTTTT. It translates to CASSMREPRGNTGELFF.

The gene calls are TRBV2 and TRBJ1-1; 8 positions match TRBD1. J lost 1 base, V lost 0 bases, and 4 bases had no gene match. CDR3 length: 16 amino acids. From germline, CDR1 is SNHLY and CDR2 FYNNEI. CDR3 sequence reads: CASSEATDRANTEAFF. CDR3 sequence (DNA): TGTGCCAGCAGTGAAGCGACGGACAGGGCGAACACTGAAGCTTTCTTT.

This clone was detected only once. The V gene is TRBV10-1, the J gene TRBJ1-5; D gene uncertain. The CDR3 totals 13 residues. V gave up 4 bases and J gave up 1 base, with 5 bases separating them. The germline V gene has CDR1 WNHNN and CDR2 SYGVQD (reference sequence). The CDR3 reads CASSGGSNQPQHF. The CDR3, as DNA: TGCGCCAGCAGTGGAGGGAGCAATCAGCCCCAGCATTTT.

The gene calls are TRBV4-2 and TRBJ2-1, with 14 bases lining up with TRBD2. Germline CDR1 is LGHNA and CDR2 is YNFKEQ. With V trimmed by 0 bases and J by 6 bases, 4 bases remained unmatched. This CDR3 has 17 amino acids. The CDR3 sequence: CASSQDRGTSGSNEQFF. The CDR3, as DNA: TGTGCCAGCAGCCAAGATCGAGGGACTAGCGGGAGCAATGAGCAGTTCTTC.